This T cell receptor beta chain was found in a study of blood T cell repertoires in COVID-19. Measured with immunoSEQ multiplex PCR; TCRdb has only the in-frame clones, and not every one. Of more than 80,000 clones in the sample, approximately 85% are singletons; the top ten hold under 8.5%. The sample taken for sequencing was peripheral blood. The TCR sequence derives from a man between 45 and 60 years old with active COVID-19.

CDR3 in amino acids: CAWTLQGHEQFF. The CDR3 DNA reads TGTGCCTGGACTCTACAGGGGCACGAGCAGTTCTTC. The V gene is TRBV30, the J gene TRBJ2-1; 7 nucleotides agree with TRBD1. V dropped 4 bases and J dropped 10; count of bases not matched to a gene: 7. The germline CDR1 and CDR2 sequences are GTSNPN and SVGIG (reference sequence). The CDR3 loop spans 12 amino acids.